This TCR beta chain came from a study of CD8+CD57+ T cells in acquired aplastic anemia. TCR beta VDJ and CDR3 were profiled, and genomic DNA was the template. MiXCR, run by TCRdb on the reads, gives a single entry per CDR3 protein. This sample has approximately 190,000 distinct CDR3 sequences, with roughly half found just once. Per the germline V gene, CDR1 is DFQATT and CDR2 is SNEGSKA (reference sequence). Between the trimmed V and J ends, which lost 6 bases and 4 bases, there was a span of 15 bases. The CDR3 totals 13 residues. Before being chosen for sequencing, patients had shown CD8+CD57+ cell expansion by flow cytometry. Each patient had severe acquired aplastic anemia.

The chain is built from TRBV20-1 and TRBJ1-2; D is possibly TRBD1 (5 bases). The sequence derives from a human donor with aplastic anemia. Source material: sorted CD4+, CD8+, or CD8+CD57+ T cells (not recorded which) from PBMCs. The CDR3 DNA reads as TGCAGTGCGACGATACGGGGGGGCTATGGCTACACCTTC. This gives the protein CSATIRGGYGYTF.